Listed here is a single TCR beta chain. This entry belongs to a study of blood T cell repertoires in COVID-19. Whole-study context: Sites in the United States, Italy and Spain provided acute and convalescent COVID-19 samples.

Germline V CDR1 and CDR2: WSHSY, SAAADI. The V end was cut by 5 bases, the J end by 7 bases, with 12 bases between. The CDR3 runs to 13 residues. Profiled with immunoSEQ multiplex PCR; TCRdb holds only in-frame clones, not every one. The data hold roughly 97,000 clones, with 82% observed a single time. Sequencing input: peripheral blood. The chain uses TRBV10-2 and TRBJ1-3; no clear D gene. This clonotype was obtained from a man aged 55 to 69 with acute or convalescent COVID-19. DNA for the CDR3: TGCGCCAGCAGTAATAAAGACTGGAACACCATATATTTT. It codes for CASSNKDWNTIYF.